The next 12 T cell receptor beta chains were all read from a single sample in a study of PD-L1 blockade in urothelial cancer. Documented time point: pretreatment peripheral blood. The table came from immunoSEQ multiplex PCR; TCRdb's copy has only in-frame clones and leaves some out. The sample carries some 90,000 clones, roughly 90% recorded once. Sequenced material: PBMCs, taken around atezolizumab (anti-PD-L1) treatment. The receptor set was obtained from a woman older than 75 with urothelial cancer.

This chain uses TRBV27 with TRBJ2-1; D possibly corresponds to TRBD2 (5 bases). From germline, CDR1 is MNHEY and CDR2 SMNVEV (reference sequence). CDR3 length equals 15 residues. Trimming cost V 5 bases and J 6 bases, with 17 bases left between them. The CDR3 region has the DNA TGTGCCAGCAGTGGAGGACTTCCTTCACTCAATGAGCAGTTCTTC. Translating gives CASSGGLPSLNEQFF.

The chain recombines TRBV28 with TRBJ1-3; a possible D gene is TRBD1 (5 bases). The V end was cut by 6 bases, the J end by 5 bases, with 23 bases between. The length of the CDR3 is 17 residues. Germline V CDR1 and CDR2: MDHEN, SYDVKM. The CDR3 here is CASSNPRGTATRNTIYF. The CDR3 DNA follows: TGTGCCAGCAGCAACCCACGGGGGACCGCCACGAGAAACACCATATATTTT.

CDR3 bases: TGTGCCAGCAGTGTCGAACAGAACACTGAAGCTTTCTTT. This sequence encodes CASSVEQNTEAFF. V usage is TRBV6-1 and J usage is TRBJ1-1; D gene ambiguous. The length of the CDR3 is 13 residues. Germline lookup yields CDR1 MNHNS and CDR2 SASEGT. V was clipped by 4 bases and J by 1 base, with 7 bases between them.

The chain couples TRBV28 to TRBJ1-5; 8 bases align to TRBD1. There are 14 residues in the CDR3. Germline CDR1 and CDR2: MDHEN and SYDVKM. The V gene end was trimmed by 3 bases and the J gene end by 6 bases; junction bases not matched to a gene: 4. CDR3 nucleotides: TGTGCCAGCAGTTTGACACAGGGGGGTCAGCCCCAGCATTTT. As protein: CASSLTQGGQPQHF.

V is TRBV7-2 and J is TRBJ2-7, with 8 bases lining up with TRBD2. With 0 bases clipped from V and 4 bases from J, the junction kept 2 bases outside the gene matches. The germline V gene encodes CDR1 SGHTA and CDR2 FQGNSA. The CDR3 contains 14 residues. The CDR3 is CASSLAGGRYEQYF. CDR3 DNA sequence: TGTGCCAGCAGCTTAGCTGGCGGGAGGTACGAGCAGTACTTC.

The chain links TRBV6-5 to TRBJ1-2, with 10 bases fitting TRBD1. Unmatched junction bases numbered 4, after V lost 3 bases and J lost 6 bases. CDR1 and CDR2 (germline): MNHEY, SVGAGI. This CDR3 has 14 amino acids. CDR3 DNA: TGTGCCAGCAGTTATTCGACAGGGGGCAATGGCTACACCTTC. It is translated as CASSYSTGGNGYTF.

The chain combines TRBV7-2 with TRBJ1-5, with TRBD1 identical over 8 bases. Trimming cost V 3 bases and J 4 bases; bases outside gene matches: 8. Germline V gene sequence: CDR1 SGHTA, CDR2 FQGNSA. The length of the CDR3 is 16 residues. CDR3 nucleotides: TGTGCCAGCAGCTTTCGTGACAGGGGCCCAAATCAGCCCCAGCATTTT. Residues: CASSFRDRGPNQPQHF.

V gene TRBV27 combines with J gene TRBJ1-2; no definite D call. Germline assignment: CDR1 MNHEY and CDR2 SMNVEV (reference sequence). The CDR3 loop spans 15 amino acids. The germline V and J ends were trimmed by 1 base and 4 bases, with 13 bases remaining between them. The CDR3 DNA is TGTGCCAGCAGTTTATTTCCGGTTCAGCGCTATGGCTACACCTTC. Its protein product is CASSLFPVQRYGYTF.

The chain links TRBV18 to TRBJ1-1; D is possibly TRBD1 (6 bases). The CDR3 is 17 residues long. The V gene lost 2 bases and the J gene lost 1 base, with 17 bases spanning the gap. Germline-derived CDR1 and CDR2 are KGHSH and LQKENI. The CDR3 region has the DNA TGTGCCAGCTCACCATTGGAGGCAGGGGCCACGAACACTGAAGCTTTCTTT. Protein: CASSPLEAGATNTEAFF.

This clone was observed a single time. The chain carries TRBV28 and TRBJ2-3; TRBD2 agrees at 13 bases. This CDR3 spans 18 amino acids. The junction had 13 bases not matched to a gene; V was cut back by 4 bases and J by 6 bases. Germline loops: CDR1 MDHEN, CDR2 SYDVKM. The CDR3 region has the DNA TGTGCCAGCAGTTCTCCCCTAGGACTAGCGGGAGACCAGGATACGCAGTATTTT. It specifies CASSSPLGLAGDQDTQYF. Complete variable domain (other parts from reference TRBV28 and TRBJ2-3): DVKVTQSSRYLVKRTGEKVFLECVQDMDHENMFWYRQDPGLGLRLIYFSYDVKMKEKGDIPEGYSVSREKKERFSLILESASTNQTSMYLCASSSPLGLAGDQDTQYFGPGTRLTVL.

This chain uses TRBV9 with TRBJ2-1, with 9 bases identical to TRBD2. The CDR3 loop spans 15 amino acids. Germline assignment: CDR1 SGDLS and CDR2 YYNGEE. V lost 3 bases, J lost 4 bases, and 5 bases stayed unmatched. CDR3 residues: CASSARLADYNEQFF. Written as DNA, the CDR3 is TGTGCCAGCAGCGCCCGACTAGCGGATTACAATGAGCAGTTCTTC. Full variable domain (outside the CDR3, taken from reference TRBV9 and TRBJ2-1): DSGVTQTPKHLITATGQRVTLRCSPRSGDLSVYWYQQSLDQGLQFLIQYYNGEERAKGNILERFSAQQFPDLHSELNLSSLELGDSALYFCASSARLADYNEQFFGPGTRLTVL.

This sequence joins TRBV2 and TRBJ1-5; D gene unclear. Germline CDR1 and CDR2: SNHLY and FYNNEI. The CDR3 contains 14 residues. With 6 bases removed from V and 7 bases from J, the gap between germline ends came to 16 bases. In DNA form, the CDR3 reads TGTGCCAGCAGCCCCGACCGGTTGAGGCAGCCCCAGCATTTT. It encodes CASSPDRLRQPQHF.